These T cell receptor beta chains were read from a single sample in a study of cytomegalovirus exposure and HLA in healthy donors. Only in-frame clones appear in the TCRdb table, and some are missing; sequencing was by immunoSEQ multiplex PCR. The table includes 110,000 to 150,000 clones, approximately 84% detected once. The sample was PBMCs. Receptors originate from a woman in her 30s in good health and CMV-seronegative. The conserved cysteine and the conserved F or W are not part of the CDR3 here. D genes are given only for firm matches.

V gene	J gene	D gene	CDR3 protein
TRBV15	TRBJ1-4	NA	ATSRDVRARGYEKLF
TRBV27	TRBJ2-1	TRBD2	ASTQNRGLAGRREQF
TRBV7-9	TRBJ1-5	TRBD1	ASSSGQAGGQPQH
TRBV2	TRBJ2-1	NA	ASSMTVYNEQF
TRBV29-1	TRBJ1-1	NA	SVVPRDTEAF
TRBV2	TRBJ1-5	NA	ASSWGTYDQPQH
TRBV7-7	TRBJ2-3	TRBD2	ASSPGLAYTDTQY
TRBV18	TRBJ1-6	NA	ASSPNSLRNTGSPLH
TRBV4-1	TRBJ2-1	NA	ASSQSRVTYNEQF
TRBV18	TRBJ2-1	NA	ASSPTDTYNEQF
TRBV6-5	TRBJ1-4	NA	ASSLGADEKLF
TRBV5-6	TRBJ1-2	NA	ASSGLRQDYGYT
TRBV5-1	TRBJ2-3	NA	ASSTQDTFTDTQY
TRBV7-3	TRBJ2-5	TRBD1	ASSPTGLQETQY
TRBV7-2	TRBJ2-5	TRBD1	ASSSITRGWETQY
TRBV6-5	TRBJ2-7	TRBD2	ASRRDLAGGGGN
TRBV7-9	TRBJ1-4	NA	ASSSWTPGNEKLF
TRBV4-1	TRBJ2-7	TRBD2	ASSQDGAGGREQY
TRBV5-1	TRBJ1-1	NA	ASSSRTEEAF
TRBV6-5	TRBJ1-2	NA	ASSYQGGLANYGYT
TRBV29-1	TRBJ1-6	TRBD1	SVEREYRGTKSPYSPLH
TRBV6-1	TRBJ1-6	NA	ASTLRGVDNSPLH
TRBV6-5	TRBJ1-1	TRBD1	ASSYGTVQNTEAF
TRBV18	TRBJ1-2	TRBD1	ASSPDRVAGYT